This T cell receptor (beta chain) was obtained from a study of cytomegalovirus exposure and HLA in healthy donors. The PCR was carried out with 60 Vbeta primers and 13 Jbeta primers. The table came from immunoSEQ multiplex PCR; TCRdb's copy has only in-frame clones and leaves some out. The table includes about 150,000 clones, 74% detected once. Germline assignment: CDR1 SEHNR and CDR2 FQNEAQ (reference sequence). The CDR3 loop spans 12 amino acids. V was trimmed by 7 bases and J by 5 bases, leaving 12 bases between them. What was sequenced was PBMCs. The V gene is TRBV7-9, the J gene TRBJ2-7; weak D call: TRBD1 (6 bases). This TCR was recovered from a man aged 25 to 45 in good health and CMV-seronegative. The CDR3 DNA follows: TGTGCCAGCACCAGATACAGGGACGAGCAGTACTTC. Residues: CASTRYRDEQYF.